This T cell receptor beta chain was obtained from a study of control samples from healthy donors and cancer patients. V dropped 3 bases and J dropped 3 bases, with 8 bases sitting between them. The CDR3 is made up of 13 amino acids. Germline V gene lookup returns CDR1 SNHLY and CDR2 FYNNEI. Using immunoSEQ multiplex PCR, the repertoire was profiled, and TCRdb retains in-frame clones only, with some absent. The table records 90,000 to 150,000 clones, roughly 88% of them present only once. This rearrangement joins TRBV2 to TRBJ1-2; D remains unclear. This TCR was sampled from a man aged 35-49 years in good health. The sequenced sample was blood. In DNA, the CDR3 is TGTGCCAGCAGTGAGTTGGGCGACTATGGCTACACCTTC. As protein: CASSELGDYGYTF.